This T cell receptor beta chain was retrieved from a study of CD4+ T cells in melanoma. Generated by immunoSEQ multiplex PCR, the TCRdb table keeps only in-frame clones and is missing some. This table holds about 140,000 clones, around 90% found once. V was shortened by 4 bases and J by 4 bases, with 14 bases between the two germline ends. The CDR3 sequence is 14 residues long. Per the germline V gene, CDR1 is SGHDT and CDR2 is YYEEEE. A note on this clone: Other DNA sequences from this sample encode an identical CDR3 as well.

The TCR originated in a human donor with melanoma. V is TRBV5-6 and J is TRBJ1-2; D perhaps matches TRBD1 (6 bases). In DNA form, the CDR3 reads TGTGCCAGCAGCCGACCGGGACAAAGCTATGGCTACACCTTC. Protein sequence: CASSRPGQSYGYTF.